These 27 T cell receptor beta chains were all obtained from the same sample, sequenced in a study of CD8 T cells in Susac syndrome. With random hexamers, reverse transcription was performed on about 0.45 to 1 ug of RNA. TCRdb reanalysed the immunoSEQ multiplex PCR reads using MiXCR and keeps one entry per CDR3 protein. The table lists 150,000 to 200,000 distinct CDR3 sequences, about 95% of them singletons. Sequencing was performed on CD4+ T cells from PBMCs. These receptors all stem from a human donor in good health.

The chain couples TRBV7-2 to TRBJ2-5; tentatively, D is TRBD2 (5 bases). The CDR3 length is 14 residues. Deletions cut 4 bases from V and 2 bases from J, with 11 bases between. Germline loops: CDR1 SGHTA, CDR2 FQGNSA. The CDR3 bases are TGTGCCAGCAGCTCCATGGGCGGGCAAGAGACCCAGTACTTC. Translation: CASSSMGGQETQYF. Variable domain in full (rest from reference TRBV7-2 and TRBJ2-5): GAGVSQSPSNKVTEKGKDVELRCDPISGHTALYWYRQSLGQGLEFLIYFQGNSAPDKSGLPSDRFSAERTGGSVSTLTIQRTQQEDSAVYLCASSSMGGQETQYFGPGTRLLVL.

This chain links TRBV20-1 with TRBJ2-7; possible D gene TRBD1, 5 bases. The CDR3 loop spans 14 amino acids. Between the trimmed V and J ends, which lost 2 bases and 6 bases, there was a span of 17 bases. The germline V gene encodes CDR1 DFQATT and CDR2 SNEGSKA (reference sequence). In nucleotides, the CDR3 is TGCAGTGCTAGACCGGTTCAGGGTCGGAGCGAGCAGTACTTC. This encodes CSARPVQGRSEQYF.

The chain uses TRBV28 and TRBJ2-7, with TRBD2 as a possible D gene (6 bases). V was cut by 6 bases and J by 3 bases, with 12 bases left in between. The CDR3 spans 13 residues. Germline V CDR1 and CDR2: MDHEN, SYDVKM. The chain's CDR3 is CASRERALYEQYF. The CDR3 DNA follows: TGTGCCAGCAGGGAGCGGGCCCTCTACGAGCAGTACTTC.

The chain employs TRBV7-3 and TRBJ2-7; possibly TRBD1 for D (8 bases). This CDR3 comprises 15 residues. Trimming cost V 2 bases and J 3 bases, with 14 bases left between them. The germline V gene has CDR1 SGHTA and CDR2 FQGTGA. The CDR3 sequence is CASSLGQGGSYEQYF. The CDR3, as DNA: TGTGCCAGCAGCTTAGGACAGGGAGGGAGCTACGAGCAGTACTTC.

V gene TRBV20-1 combines with J gene TRBJ2-7; D is unclear. Germline CDR1 DFQATT, CDR2 SNEGSKA (reference sequence). This CDR3 has 12 amino acids. V lost 3 bases and J 2 bases, leaving 8 bases between the germline ends. The CDR3 nucleotides are TGCAGTGCTAGTAAGGGTGCCTACGAGCAGTACTTC. Protein: CSASKGAYEQYF.

The chain links TRBV24-1 to TRBJ2-1; TRBD2 agrees at 14 bases. CDR3 length: 18 amino acids. After removal of 2 bases from V and 5 bases from J, the junction contained 7 bases not matched to a gene. CDR1 KGHDR and CDR2 SFDVKD come from the germline V gene. The CDR3 sequence: CATSDSGLAGVYNNEQFF. Here the CDR3 DNA reads TGTGCCACCAGTGATTCGGGACTAGCGGGAGTTTACAACAATGAGCAGTTCTTC.

The chain joins TRBV3-1 to TRBJ1-1; 7 positions match TRBD1. J lost 2 bases, V lost 4 bases, and 4 bases had no gene match. This CDR3 is built from 14 residues. The germline CDR1 and CDR2 sequences are LGHDT and YNNKEL (reference sequence). The CDR3 DNA follows: TGTGCCAGCAGCCGGGACAGCCTTAACACTGAAGCTTTCTTT. This translates into CASSRDSLNTEAFF.

This clonotype has just one count. V gene TRBV19 combines with J gene TRBJ1-1; D call uncertain. CDR3 size: 12 residues. V was trimmed by 5 bases and J by 4 bases, leaving 8 bases between them. The germline V gene encodes CDR1 LNHDA and CDR2 SQIVND (reference sequence). The CDR3 DNA sequence: TGTGCCAGTAGTGGTGATCGCACTGAAGCTTTCTTT. This encodes CASSGDRTEAFF.

The J gene is TRBJ2-1, the V gene TRBV14, with no clear D. The CDR3 extends over 15 amino acids. Per germline, CDR1 SGHDN and CDR2 FVKESK. The V gene lost 0 bases and the J gene lost 0 bases, with 6 bases spanning the gap. The CDR3 sequence: CASSQDSFSYNEQFF. DNA for the CDR3: TGTGCCAGCAGCCAAGACAGCTTCTCCTACAATGAGCAGTTCTTC.

This chain joins TRBV28 and TRBJ2-7, with TRBD2 matching over 10 bases. Losses at the gene ends were 2 bases for V and 3 bases for J; bases not matched to a gene: 4. Germline loops: CDR1 MDHEN, CDR2 SYDVKM. This CDR3 has 15 amino acids. The CDR3 DNA sequence: TGTGCCAGCAGTTTAAGGACTAGCGGTAACTACGAGCAGTACTTC. It is translated as CASSLRTSGNYEQYF.

The chain carries TRBV15 and TRBJ2-5; D is unclear. There are 13 residues in the CDR3. The V gene lost 1 base and the J gene lost 2 bases, with 5 bases spanning the gap. Germline lookup yields CDR1 LNHNV and CDR2 YYDKDF (reference sequence). The CDR3 nucleotides are TGTGCCACCAGCAGAGTACGGCAAGAGACCCAGTACTTC. As protein: CATSRVRQETQYF.

The CDR3 spells CASSLQGLDEQYF. Written as DNA, the CDR3 is TGCGCCAGCAGCTTGCAGGGGCTGGATGAGCAGTACTTC. The V call is TRBV5-1, the J call TRBJ2-7; TRBD1 is a possible D gene (6 bases). Trimming cost V 1 base and J 7 bases, with 12 bases left between them. This CDR3 region has 13 residues. Germline CDR1 reads SGHRS; CDR2 reads YFSETQ.

The V call is TRBV9, the J call TRBJ2-5; D uncertain. Deletions cut 0 bases from V and 5 bases from J, with 8 bases between. The CDR3 covers 13 residues. CDR1 is SGDLS and CDR2 is YYNGEE in the germline V gene. This chain's CDR3 is CASSVDTGETQYF. The DNA of the CDR3 is TGTGCCAGCAGCGTAGACACTGGTGAGACCCAGTACTTC. Together with reference TRBV9 and TRBJ2-5, the CDR3 gives the full variable domain: DSGVTQTPKHLITATGQRVTLRCSPRSGDLSVYWYQQSLDQGLQFLIQYYNGEERAKGNILERFSAQQFPDLHSELNLSSLELGDSALYFCASSVDTGETQYFGPGTRLLVL.

This chain uses TRBV28 with TRBJ2-6, with D perhaps TRBD2 (5 bases). CDR1 MDHEN and CDR2 SYDVKM come from the germline V gene. V was clipped by 10 bases and J by 0 bases, with 10 bases between them. The CDR3 sequence is 14 residues long. The CDR3 spells CATSSSSGANVLTF. DNA of the CDR3: TGTGCCACTAGCTCAAGCTCTGGGGCCAACGTCCTGACTTTC.

The chain carries TRBV28 and TRBJ2-7; D possibly corresponds to TRBD1 (6 bases). The length of the CDR3 is 12 residues. Trimming pared 9 bases from V and 3 bases from J, leaving 12 bases between. From germline, CDR1 is MDHEN and CDR2 SYDVKM. CDR3 bases: TGTGCCAGAGGGGGAGTGGGCTACGAGCAGTACTTC. Its translation: CARGGVGYEQYF.

The V call is TRBV3-1, the J call TRBJ2-1; 10 bases fit TRBD2. CDR1 is LGHDT, CDR2 YNNKEL, per germline (reference sequence). The V gene end was trimmed by 4 bases and the J gene end by 6 bases; junction bases not matched to a gene: 3. The CDR3 sequence is 14 residues long. The DNA of the CDR3 is TGTGCCAGCAGCCGGAGCGGGAGGGCCAATGAGCAGTTCTTC. This encodes CASSRSGRANEQFF.

V and J are TRBV29-1 and TRBJ1-5, with 8 bases identical to TRBD1. From germline, CDR1 is SQVTM and CDR2 ANQGSEA. V shed 6 bases and J 4 bases; nucleotides not matched to a gene: 11. The CDR3 runs to 15 residues. DNA for the CDR3: TGCAGCGTGACACAGGGGGGCTCGGGAAATCAGCCCCAGCATTTT. Protein: CSVTQGGSGNQPQHF.

This chain links TRBV29-1 with TRBJ2-2; tentative D call: TRBD2 (5 bases). This CDR3 region has 13 residues. Trimming took 7 bases from V and 5 from J, leaving 14 bases between them. The germline gives CDR1 SQVTM, CDR2 ANQGSEA. The CDR3 nucleotides read TGCAGCGGGGCGGGCTATGGAACCGGGGAGCTGTTTTTT. Translated: CSGAGYGTGELFF.

This clonotype was seen only once. The rearrangement uses TRBV30 and TRBJ2-1, with 12 bases matching TRBD2. With V trimmed by 1 base and J by 4 bases, 2 bases remained unmatched. Germline CDR1 reads GTSNPN; CDR2 reads SVGIG (reference sequence). This CDR3 has 15 amino acids. CDR3 coding DNA: TGTGCCTGGAGTGCGGGACTAGCGGGTTACAATGAGCAGTTCTTC. Amino acids: CAWSAGLAGYNEQFF.

V and J are TRBV4-2 and TRBJ2-3; 9 bases map to TRBD2. The V and J ends lost 2 bases and 0 bases, in that order; junction bases with no gene match: 6. The CDR3 is made up of 17 amino acids. CDR1 is LGHNA, CDR2 YNFKEQ, per germline. The CDR3 nucleotides are TGTGCCAGCAGCCAACAACCGGGACTAGCTAGCACAGATACGCAGTATTTT. Translation: CASSQQPGLASTDTQYF.

The J gene is TRBJ2-1, the V gene TRBV30; 7 nucleotides match TRBD1. CDR1 and CDR2 from the germline V gene are GTSNPN and SVGIG (reference sequence). Trimming at V came to 4 bases and at J to 8 bases, leaving 11 bases not matched to a gene. This CDR3 comprises 14 residues. This CDR3 reads CAWTEKPTGHEQFF. The CDR3 nucleotides read TGTGCCTGGACCGAAAAACCGACAGGGCATGAGCAGTTCTTC.

In its sample, this clonotype was seen once. This sequence joins TRBV12-3 or TRBV12-4 and TRBJ2-7; 8 nucleotides match TRBD2. The trim removed 5 bases at V and 4 bases at J, leaving 7 bases unmatched. This CDR3 region has 14 residues. CDR3 loop: CASSRPGLEYEQYF. The CDR3 DNA follows: TGTGCCAGCAGTAGACCGGGACTAGAGTACGAGCAGTACTTC.

This clonotype was counted once. The chain has TRBV15 and TRBJ1-1, with no clear D. The CDR3 loop spans 15 amino acids. CDR1 is LNHNV, CDR2 YYDKDF, per germline (reference sequence). With 0 bases removed from V and 6 bases from J, the gap between germline ends came to 14 bases. The CDR3 DNA follows: TGTGCCACCAGCAGAGATGCGGGATGGCGGGCTGAAGCTTTCTTT. Amino acids: CATSRDAGWRAEAFF.

The chain is built from TRBV29-1 and TRBJ1-2, with 7 positions matching TRBD1. The CDR3 consists of 12 residues. Per germline, CDR1 SQVTM and CDR2 ANQGSEA. J gave up 2 bases and V 7 bases, and 4 bases lay outside the gene matches. Here the CDR3 DNA reads TGCAGCGGGGAGACAGGGAACTATGGCTACACCTTC. It encodes CSGETGNYGYTF. Based on the CDR3 plus reference TRBV29-1 and TRBJ1-2, the full variable domain is SAVISQKPSRDICQRGTSLTIQCQVDSQVTMMFWYRQQPGQSLTLIATANQGSEATYESGFVIDKFPISRPNLTFSTLTVSNMSPEDSSIYLCSGETGNYGYTFGSGTRLTVV.

The rearrangement uses TRBV6-5 and TRBJ2-5; no firm D call. The CDR3 totals 12 residues. The V gene lost 4 bases and the J gene lost 4 bases, with 7 bases spanning the gap. The germline V gene encodes CDR1 MNHEY and CDR2 SVGAGI. DNA of the CDR3: TGTGCCAGCAGTTCATCCACAGAGACCCAGTACTTC. This gives the protein CASSSSTETQYF.

The V and J genes are TRBV12-3 or TRBV12-4 and TRBJ1-4; 9 positions match TRBD1. The CDR3 spans 14 residues. V lost 6 bases to trimming and J lost 8 bases; unmatched junction nucleotides: 7. The CDR3 reads CASSYRGPGEKLFF. As DNA, the CDR3 is TGTGCCAGCAGCTACAGGGGGCCGGGGGAAAAACTGTTTTTT.

The chain uses TRBV28 and TRBJ2-7; maybe TRBD1 (6 bases). This CDR3 has 13 residues. Germline V lookup: CDR1 MDHEN, CDR2 SYDVKM. Trimming removed 6 bases at V and 5 bases at J, with 14 bases between. The CDR3 coding sequence is TGTGCCAGCAGCCGAACAGGGTTCCACGAGCAGTACTTC. Amino acids: CASSRTGFHEQYF.